This T cell receptor (beta chain) was profiled in a study of vaccination effects on CD4 cells after COVID-19. This clone was picked up a small number of times. Its specificity is unknown. The CDR3 consists of 12 residues. Germline assignment: CDR1 SGHNT and CDR2 YYREEE (reference sequence). V dropped 5 bases and J dropped 7; count of bases not matched to a gene: 4. Isolating CD4+ T cells followed approximately 10 days of culture. Of the BNT162b2 and mRNA-1273 vaccines, participants received two doses of one or the other. TCRdb's copy holds only in-frame clones and misses some; the assay was immunoSEQ multiplex PCR. The repertoire has roughly 30,000 clones, about 74% of them found once; the top ten carry 15%.

The V call is TRBV5-4, the J call TRBJ1-2; 8 positions match TRBD1. This receptor was identified in a human donor who received a COVID-19 vaccine. The sequencing used CD4+ T cells from PBMCs cultured without peptide, collected after COVID-19 vaccination. The CDR3 nucleotides read TGTGCCAGCAGATCCGACAGGGGTGGCTACACCTTC. This sequence encodes CASRSDRGGYTF.